This T cell receptor (beta chain) stems from a study of blood T cell repertoires in COVID-19. The Seattle site enrolled patients during active infection and followed them longitudinally. Clones were read by immunoSEQ multiplex PCR, and TCRdb kept only the in-frame ones, dropping some. The table records fewer than 200,000 clones, around nine tenths of them present only once. The germline gives CDR1 SGHKS, CDR2 YYEKEE (reference sequence). V was pared by 2 bases and J by 0 bases, with 9 bases between. There are 15 residues in the CDR3. The receptor's source is a woman in her 70s with COVID-19, enrolled during active disease. The genes are TRBV5-5 and TRBJ1-3; unclear D gene. What was sequenced was peripheral blood. The CDR3 bases are TGTGCCAGCAGCTTATCAGTTCGCTCTGGAAACACCATATATTTT. This sequence encodes CASSLSVRSGNTIYF.